Described below is a single TCR beta chain sequence and its context. Antigen: not known. This record belongs to a study of Ad26.COV2.S vaccination and SARS-CoV-2 variants. About the study: This donor came from the COV1001 trial of Ad26.COV2.S.

This sample's treatment: roughly 19 received Ad26.COV2.S at low or high dose, single or two shots; roughly five received placebo; per-sample allocation not given. Samples analyzed were those drawn on day 63 after the first vaccine or placebo injection. The study's findings and limits: Post-vaccination breadth of spike-specific CD8+ and CD4+ T cell responses was reportedly substantial.

V was pared by 6 bases and J by 1 base, with 9 bases between. The CDR3 has 14 amino acids. CDR1 and CDR2 (germline): MNHEY, SVGEGT. Sequencing used immunoSEQ multiplex PCR; TCRdb keeps in-frame clones, though not all of them. The table records about 350,000 clones, less than 90% of them present only once. The receptor comes from a person between 18 and 65 years old who received the Ad26.COV2.S COVID-19 vaccine or a placebo. The sample was peripheral blood, taken in a trial of Ad26.COV2.S vaccine versus placebo. The chain employs TRBV6-2 or TRBV6-3 and TRBJ2-2; D is unclear. CDR3 in DNA: TGTGCCAGCAGCCAACCGGGGAACACCGGGGAGCTGTTTTTT. Protein sequence: CASSQPGNTGELFF.